This TCR beta chain was captured in a study of control samples from healthy donors and cancer patients. The V and J ends lost 0 bases and 6 bases, in that order; junction bases with no gene match: 1. CDR3 length: 14 amino acids. Germline V CDR1 and CDR2: SGHNT, YYREEE (reference sequence). Using immunoSEQ multiplex PCR, the repertoire was profiled, and TCRdb retains in-frame clones only, with some absent. Found here are 150,000 or so clones, approximately 86% of them singletons; the top ten hold roughly 1.7%. The rearrangement uses TRBV5-4 and TRBJ2-1; 9 bases align to TRBD2. The sequence was collected from a man between 18 and 35 years old in good health. The sample comprised blood. CDR3 sequence reads: CASSLERGVNEQFF. The CDR3, as DNA: TGTGCCAGCAGCTTGGAGCGGGGGGTCAATGAGCAGTTCTTC. Filled out from reference TRBV5-4 and TRBJ2-1, the complete variable domain reads ETGVTQSPTHLIKTRGQQVTLRCSSQSGHNTVSWYQQALGQGPQFIFQYYREEENGRGNFPPRFSGLQFPNYSSELNVNALELDDSALYLCASSLERGVNEQFFGPGTRLTVL.